The 8 T cell receptor beta chains below come from one sample, sequenced in a study of T cell responses to AZD1222 COVID-19 vaccine. Libraries were prepared by immunoSEQ multiplex PCR; TCRdb keeps only in-frame clonotypes and omits some of them. In the table there are over 95,000 clones, approximately 88% of which are singletons. The sequencing used peripheral blood, collected 28 days after the second AZD1222 dose. The receptors come from an adult who received the AZD1222 COVID-19 vaccine.

J is TRBJ2-5 and V is TRBV7-2; D unresolved. Germline CDR1 SGHTA, CDR2 FQGNSA. Trimming took off 2 bases at V and 1 base at J, with 11 bases between the two ends. The CDR3 covers 15 residues. DNA for the CDR3: TGTGCCAGCAGCTTACGCCCCCCAGTCCAAGAGACCCAGTACTTC. Translation: CASSLRPPVQETQYF.

The chain employs TRBV11-2 and TRBJ2-1, with 8 bases fitting TRBD1. This CDR3 comprises 14 residues. The V gene's germline CDR1 is SGHAT and CDR2 FQNNGV. J was trimmed by 7 bases and V by 5 bases; bases with no gene match: 7. CDR3 loop: CASSKPTGVNEQFF. CDR3 coding DNA: TGTGCCAGCAGCAAGCCGACAGGGGTTAATGAGCAGTTCTTC.

This chain joins TRBV4-3 and TRBJ1-3; no definite D call. Germline V lookup: CDR1 LGHNA, CDR2 YSLEER. V lost 0 bases and J lost 6, with 9 bases in between. This CDR3 contains 14 residues. The CDR3 loop is CASSQDRQENTIYF. The CDR3 DNA follows: TGCGCCAGCAGCCAAGACAGGCAGGAAAACACCATATATTTT.

The chain has TRBV6-5 and TRBJ1-2, with D possibly TRBD1 on 6 matching bases. The CDR3 is 14 residues long. Germline V gene sequence: CDR1 MNHEY, CDR2 SVGAGI. V was cut by 6 bases and J by 1 base, with 12 bases left in between. CDR3 in DNA: TGTGCCAGCAGCAGCGGACAGATTAACTATGGCTACACCTTC. Its translation is CASSSGQINYGYTF.

The chain carries TRBV19 and TRBJ1-5, with D hard to call. Germline assignment: CDR1 LNHDA and CDR2 SQIVND (reference sequence). V lost 3 bases and J 5 bases, leaving 17 bases between the germline ends. This CDR3 contains 16 residues. The CDR3 loop is CASSMGLSWAHQPQHF. Written as DNA, the CDR3 is TGTGCCAGTAGTATGGGGTTGAGTTGGGCTCATCAGCCCCAGCATTTT. Based on the CDR3 plus reference TRBV19 and TRBJ1-5, the full variable domain is DGGITQSPKYLFRKEGQNVTLSCEQNLNHDAMYWYRQDPGQGLRLIYYSQIVNDFQKGDIAEGYSVSREKKESFPLTVTSAQKNPTAFYLCASSMGLSWAHQPQHFGDGTRLSIL.

This chain uses TRBV6-1 with TRBJ2-7; maybe TRBD1 (5 bases). Germline V gene sequence: CDR1 MNHNS, CDR2 SASEGT. The CDR3 has 17 residues. V gave up 7 bases and J gave up 0 bases, with 22 bases separating them. In nucleotides, the CDR3 is TGTGCCAGCACCGAAGCCCCCAACAGGCGTAGCTCCTACGAGCAGTACTTC. Its translation is CASTEAPNRRSSYEQYF.

This rearrangement joins TRBV2 to TRBJ2-5; TRBD2 matches 9 bases. The J segment lost 0 bases and the V segment lost 6 bases, leaving 8 bases of the junction unmatched. Germline V gives CDR1 SNHLY, CDR2 FYNNEI. This CDR3 has 16 amino acids. The CDR3 DNA sequence: TGTGCCAGCAGCCTTCTGGCGGGGGGGTACCAAGAGACCCAGTACTTC. It is translated as CASSLLAGGYQETQYF.

V is TRBV28 and J is TRBJ1-4; the D gene is possibly TRBD1 (5 bases). V was pared by 5 bases and J by 10 bases, with 20 bases between. Per the germline V gene, CDR1 is MDHEN and CDR2 is SYDVKM. The CDR3 loop spans 15 amino acids. The CDR3 DNA reads as TGTGCCAGCAGTCGGACGGGAGCGATGGGGGGAAAACTGTTTTTT. This codes for CASSRTGAMGGKLFF.